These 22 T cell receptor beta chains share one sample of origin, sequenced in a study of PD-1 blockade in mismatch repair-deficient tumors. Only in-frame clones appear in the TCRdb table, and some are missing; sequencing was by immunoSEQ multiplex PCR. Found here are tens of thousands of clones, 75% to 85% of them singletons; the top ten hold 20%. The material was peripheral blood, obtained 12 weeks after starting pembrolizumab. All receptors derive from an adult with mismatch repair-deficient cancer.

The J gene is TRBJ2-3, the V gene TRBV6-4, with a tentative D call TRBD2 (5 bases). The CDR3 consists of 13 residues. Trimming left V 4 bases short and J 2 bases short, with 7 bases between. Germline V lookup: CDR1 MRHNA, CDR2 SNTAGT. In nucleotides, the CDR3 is TGTGCCAGCAGTGTCGGGAACACAGATACGCAGTATTTT. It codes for CASSVGNTDTQYF.

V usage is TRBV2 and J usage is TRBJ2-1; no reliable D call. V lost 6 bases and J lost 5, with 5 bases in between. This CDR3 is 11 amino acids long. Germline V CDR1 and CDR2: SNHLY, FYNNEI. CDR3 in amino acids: CASRLNNEQFF. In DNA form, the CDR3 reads TGTGCCAGCAGGCTTAACAATGAGCAGTTCTTC. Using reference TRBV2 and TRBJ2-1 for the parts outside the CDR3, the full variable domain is EPEVTQTPSHQVTQMGQEVILRCVPISNHLYFYWYRQILGQKVEFLVSFYNNEISEKSEIFDDQFSVERPDGSNFTLKIRSTKLEDSAMYFCASRLNNEQFFGPGTRLTVL.

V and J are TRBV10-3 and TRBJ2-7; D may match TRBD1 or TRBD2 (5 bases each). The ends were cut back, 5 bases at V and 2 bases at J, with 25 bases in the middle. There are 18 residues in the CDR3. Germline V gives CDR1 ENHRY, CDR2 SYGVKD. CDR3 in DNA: TGTGCCATCAGTCGAGAAAACTCGGGGCAAACCATCGCCTACGAGCAGTACTTC. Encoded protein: CAISRENSGQTIAYEQYF.

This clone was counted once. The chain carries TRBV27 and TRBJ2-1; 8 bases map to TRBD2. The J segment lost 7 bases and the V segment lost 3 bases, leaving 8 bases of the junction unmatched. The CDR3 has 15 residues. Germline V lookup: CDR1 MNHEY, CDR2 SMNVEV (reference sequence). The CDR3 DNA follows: TGTGCCAGCAGTTTTTGGCTAGCGGGCGAAAATGAGCAGTTCTTC. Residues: CASSFWLAGENEQFF.

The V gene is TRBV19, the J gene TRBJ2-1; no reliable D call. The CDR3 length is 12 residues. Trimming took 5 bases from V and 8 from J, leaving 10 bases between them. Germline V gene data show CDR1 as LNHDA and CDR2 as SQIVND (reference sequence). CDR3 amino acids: CASSPVRDEQFF. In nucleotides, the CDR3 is TGTGCCAGTAGTCCGGTCCGGGATGAGCAGTTCTTC.

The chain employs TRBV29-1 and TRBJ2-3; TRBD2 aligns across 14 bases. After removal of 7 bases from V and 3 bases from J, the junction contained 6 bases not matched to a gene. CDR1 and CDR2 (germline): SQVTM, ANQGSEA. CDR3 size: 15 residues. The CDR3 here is CSAGTSGSRTDTQYF. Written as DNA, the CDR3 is TGCAGCGCCGGGACTAGCGGGAGCCGTACAGATACGCAGTATTTT.

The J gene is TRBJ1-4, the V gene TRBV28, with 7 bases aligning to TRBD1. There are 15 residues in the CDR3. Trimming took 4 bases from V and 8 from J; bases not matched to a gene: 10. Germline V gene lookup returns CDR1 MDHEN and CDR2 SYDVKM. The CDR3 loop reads CASSSETGKREKLFF. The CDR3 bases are TGTGCCAGCAGTTCGGAGACAGGGAAAAGAGAAAAACTGTTTTTT.

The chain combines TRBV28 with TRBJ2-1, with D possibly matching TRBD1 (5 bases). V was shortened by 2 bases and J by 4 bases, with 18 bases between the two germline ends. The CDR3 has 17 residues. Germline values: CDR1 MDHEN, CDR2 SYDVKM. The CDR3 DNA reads TGTGCCAGCAGTTTACTGTTCGCGCCAGGGCGGTACAATGAGCAGTTCTTC. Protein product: CASSLLFAPGRYNEQFF.

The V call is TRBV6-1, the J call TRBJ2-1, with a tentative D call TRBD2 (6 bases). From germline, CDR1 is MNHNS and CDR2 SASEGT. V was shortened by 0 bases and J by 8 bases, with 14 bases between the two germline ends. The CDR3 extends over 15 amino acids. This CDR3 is CASSEASGGVDEQFF. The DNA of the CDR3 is TGTGCCAGCAGTGAAGCCTCCGGCGGGGTCGATGAGCAGTTCTTC.

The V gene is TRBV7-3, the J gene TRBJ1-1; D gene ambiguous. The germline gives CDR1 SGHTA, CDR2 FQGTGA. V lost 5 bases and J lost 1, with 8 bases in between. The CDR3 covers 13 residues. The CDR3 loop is CASSQHQNTEAFF. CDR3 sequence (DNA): TGTGCCAGCAGCCAGCACCAGAACACTGAAGCTTTCTTT.

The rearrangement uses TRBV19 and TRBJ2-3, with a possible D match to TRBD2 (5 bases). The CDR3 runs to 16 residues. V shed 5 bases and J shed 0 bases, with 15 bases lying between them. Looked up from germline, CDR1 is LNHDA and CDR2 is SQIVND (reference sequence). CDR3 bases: TGTGCCAGTAGTCCCCTTATAGCGACTAGCACAGATACGCAGTATTTT. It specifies CASSPLIATSTDTQYF.

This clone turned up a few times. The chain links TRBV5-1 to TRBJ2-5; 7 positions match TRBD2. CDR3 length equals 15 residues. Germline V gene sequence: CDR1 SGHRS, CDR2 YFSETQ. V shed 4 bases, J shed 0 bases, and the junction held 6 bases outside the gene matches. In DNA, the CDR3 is TGCGCCAGCAGCATGGTAGCGGGCCACCAAGAGACCCAGTACTTC. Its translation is CASSMVAGHQETQYF.

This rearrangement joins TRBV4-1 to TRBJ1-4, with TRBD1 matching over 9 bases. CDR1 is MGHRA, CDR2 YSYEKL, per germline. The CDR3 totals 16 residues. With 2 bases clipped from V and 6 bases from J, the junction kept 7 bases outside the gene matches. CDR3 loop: CASSQKPGTGHEKLFF. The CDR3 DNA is TGCGCCAGCAGCCAAAAACCCGGGACAGGGCATGAAAAACTGTTTTTT.

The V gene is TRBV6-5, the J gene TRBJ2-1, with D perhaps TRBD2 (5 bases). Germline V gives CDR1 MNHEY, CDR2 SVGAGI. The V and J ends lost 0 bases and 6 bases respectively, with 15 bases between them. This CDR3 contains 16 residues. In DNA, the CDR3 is TGTGCCAGCAGTTACTCTGATACTAGATTAGGCAATGAGCAGTTCTTC. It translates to CASSYSDTRLGNEQFF.

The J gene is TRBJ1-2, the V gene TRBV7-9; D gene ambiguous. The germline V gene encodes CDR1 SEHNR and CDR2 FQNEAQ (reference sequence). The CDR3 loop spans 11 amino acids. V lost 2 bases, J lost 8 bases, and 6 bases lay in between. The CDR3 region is CASSLWTGYTF. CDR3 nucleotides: TGTGCCAGCAGCTTATGGACCGGCTACACCTTC.

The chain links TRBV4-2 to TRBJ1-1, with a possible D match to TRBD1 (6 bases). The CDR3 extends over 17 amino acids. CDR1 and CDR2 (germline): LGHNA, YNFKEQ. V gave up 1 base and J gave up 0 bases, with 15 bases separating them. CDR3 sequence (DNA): TGTGCCAGCAGCCAAGTACCCATTGGGACATTGAACACTGAAGCTTTCTTT. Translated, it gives CASSQVPIGTLNTEAFF.

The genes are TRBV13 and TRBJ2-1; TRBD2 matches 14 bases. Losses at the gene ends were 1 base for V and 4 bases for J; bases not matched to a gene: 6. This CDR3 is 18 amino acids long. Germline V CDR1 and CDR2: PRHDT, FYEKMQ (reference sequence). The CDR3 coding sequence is TGTGCCAGCAGCTTAGAGGGACTAGCGGGAGTTAGGTACAATGAGCAGTTCTTC. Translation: CASSLEGLAGVRYNEQFF.

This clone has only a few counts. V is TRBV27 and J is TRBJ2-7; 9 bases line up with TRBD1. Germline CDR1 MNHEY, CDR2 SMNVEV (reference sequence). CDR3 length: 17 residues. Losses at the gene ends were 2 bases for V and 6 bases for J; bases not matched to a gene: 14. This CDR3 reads CASSLKGGTGFLSEQYF. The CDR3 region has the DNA TGTGCCAGCAGTTTAAAGGGCGGGACAGGGTTTCTCAGCGAGCAGTACTTC.

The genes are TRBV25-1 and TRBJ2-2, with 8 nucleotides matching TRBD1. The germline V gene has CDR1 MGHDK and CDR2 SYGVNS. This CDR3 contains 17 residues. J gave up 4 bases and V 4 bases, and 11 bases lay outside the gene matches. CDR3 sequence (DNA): TGTGCCAGCAGTGCCAACAGGGGGGTCCTCATCACCGGGGAGCTGTTTTTT. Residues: CASSANRGVLITGELFF.

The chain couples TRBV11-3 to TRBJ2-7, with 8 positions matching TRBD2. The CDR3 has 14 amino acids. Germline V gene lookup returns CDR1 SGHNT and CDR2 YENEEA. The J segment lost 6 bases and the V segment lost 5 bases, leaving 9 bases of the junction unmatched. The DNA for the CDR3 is TGTGCCAGCAGCCGGGAGGGAGGGCCCTTCGAGCAGTACTTC. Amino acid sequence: CASSREGGPFEQYF. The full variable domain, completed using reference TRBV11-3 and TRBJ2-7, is EAGVVQSPRYKIIEKKQPVAFWCNPISGHNTLYWYLQNLGQGPELLIRYENEEAVDDSQLPKDRFSAERLKGVDSTLKIQPAELGDSAVYLCASSREGGPFEQYFGPGTRLTVT.

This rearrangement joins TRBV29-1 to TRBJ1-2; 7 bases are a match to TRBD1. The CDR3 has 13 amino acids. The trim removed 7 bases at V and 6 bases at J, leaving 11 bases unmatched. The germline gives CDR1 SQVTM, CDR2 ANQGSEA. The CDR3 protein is CSARQGRGDGYTF. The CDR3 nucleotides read TGCAGCGCCAGACAGGGTCGAGGTGATGGCTACACCTTC.

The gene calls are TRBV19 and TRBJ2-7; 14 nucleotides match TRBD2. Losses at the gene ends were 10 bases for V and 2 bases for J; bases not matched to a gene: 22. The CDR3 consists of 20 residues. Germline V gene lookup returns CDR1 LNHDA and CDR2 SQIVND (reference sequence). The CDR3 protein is CATSSVGLGLAGGMAYEQYF. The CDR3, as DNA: TGTGCCACGTCGAGCGTCGGACTCGGACTAGCGGGAGGTATGGCCTACGAGCAGTACTTC.